The present T cell receptor (beta chain) was sequenced within a study of T cell repertoires in cytomegalovirus infection. TCRdb independently ran MiXCR on the reads; one entry per CDR3 protein. Of a few hundred thousand distinct CDR3 sequences in the sample, under 45% were seen once. CDR1 ENHRY and CDR2 SYGVKD come from the germline V gene. The CDR3 has 12 residues. J lost 9 bases, V lost 6 bases, and 7 bases had no gene match. Regarding this clonotype: Its antigen is undetermined.

This sequence joins TRBV10-3 and TRBJ2-7; 8 positions match TRBD1. The sequencing here drew on cultured PBMCs, taken from culture after CMV antigen stimulation. The sequence derives from a human donor in good health (CMV status not recorded). Some clones in this sample may be carry-over from other donors' samples. Written as DNA, the CDR3 is TGTGCCATCAGCCTGGACAGGGAGGTGCAGTACTTC. This encodes CAISLDREVQYF.